The 20 T cell receptor beta chains below all came from one sample that was sequenced in a study of blood T cell repertoires in COVID-19. Sequenced by immunoSEQ multiplex PCR; TCRdb stores in-frame clones only, minus some. The table has roughly 100,000 clones, roughly nine tenths seen once. Source material: peripheral blood. Source of these receptors: a human donor in a cohort sampled during active COVID-19.

The rearrangement links TRBV12-3 or TRBV12-4 to TRBJ2-2; possible D gene TRBD2, 5 bases. CDR3 length: 13 amino acids. V dropped 3 bases and J dropped 5 bases, with 7 bases sitting between them. The CDR3 nucleotides read TGTGCCAGCAGTTTTCGAGGGACCGGGGAGCTGTTTTTT. It translates to CASSFRGTGELFF.

The rearrangement links TRBV2 to TRBJ2-7; D not certain. Germline V CDR1 and CDR2: SNHLY, FYNNEI. V was clipped by 10 bases and J by 2 bases, with 9 bases between them. CDR3 size: 11 residues. CDR3 nucleotide sequence: TGTGCCACCGCTGGCCCCTACGAGCAGTACTTC. Amino acids: CATAGPYEQYF.

This clone came up a few times. The V call is TRBV28, the J call TRBJ1-5; D is unclear. Trimming removed 2 bases from V and 7 bases from J, with 12 bases in between. CDR1 is MDHEN, CDR2 SYDVKM, per germline. This CDR3 has 14 amino acids. DNA for the CDR3: TGTGCCAGCAGTTTACGACAAATAAGCCAGCCCCAGCATTTT. Its translation is CASSLRQISQPQHF. Full variable domain (missing parts from reference TRBV28 and TRBJ1-5): DVKVTQSSRYLVKRTGEKVFLECVQDMDHENMFWYRQDPGLGLRLIYFSYDVKMKEKGDIPEGYSVSREKKERFSLILESASTNQTSMYLCASSLRQISQPQHFGDGTRLSIL.

The V gene is TRBV6-1, the J gene TRBJ1-6; 7 bases fit TRBD1. Germline loops: CDR1 MNHNS, CDR2 SASEGT. The CDR3 is made up of 14 amino acids. With 6 bases clipped from V and 5 bases from J, the junction kept 4 bases outside the gene matches. The CDR3 region has the DNA TGTGCCAGCAGCACCACAGGGGATAATTCACCCCTCCACTTT. Amino acids: CASSTTGDNSPLHF.

The CDR3 sequence: CASSYERLTDTQYF. CDR3 nucleotides: TGTGCCAGCAGTTACGAGCGGCTCACAGATACGCAGTATTTT. The J gene is TRBJ2-3, the V gene TRBV7-2; weak D call: TRBD2 (5 bases). Germline V gene sequence: CDR1 SGHTA, CDR2 FQGNSA. Trimming removed 6 bases at V and 2 bases at J, with 12 bases between. The CDR3 contains 14 residues.

The chain is built from TRBV2 and TRBJ1-5, with D hard to call. From germline, CDR1 is SNHLY and CDR2 FYNNEI. This CDR3 is built from 12 residues. V was pared by 8 bases and J by 3 bases, with 8 bases between. The CDR3 DNA reads as TGTGCCAGCGGGCCGGACAATCAGCCCCAGCATTTT. Encoded protein: CASGPDNQPQHF. Full variable domain (rest looked up from reference TRBV2 and TRBJ1-5): EPEVTQTPSHQVTQMGQEVILRCVPISNHLYFYWYRQILGQKVEFLVSFYNNEISEKSEIFDDQFSVERPDGSNFTLKIRSTKLEDSAMYFCASGPDNQPQHFGDGTRLSIL.

The J gene is TRBJ2-7, the V gene TRBV2; 11 positions match TRBD1. Germline assignment: CDR1 SNHLY and CDR2 FYNNEI. The CDR3 is made up of 15 amino acids. Trimming took 3 bases from V and 2 from J; bases not matched to a gene: 3. Here the CDR3 reads CASSEPGQGAYEQYF. The CDR3 bases are TGTGCCAGCAGTGAGCCGGGACAGGGGGCCTACGAGCAGTACTTC.

The V gene is TRBV10-2, the J gene TRBJ2-2; 8 positions match TRBD1. This CDR3 contains 15 residues. The ends lost 5 bases at V and 0 bases at J; junction bases unmatched: 2. Germline lookup yields CDR1 WSHSY and CDR2 SAAADI. In DNA form, the CDR3 reads TGCGCCAGCAGTCGGACAGGGCCGAACACCGGGGAGCTGTTTTTT. The encoded protein is CASSRTGPNTGELFF.

The rearrangement uses TRBV10-3 and TRBJ2-5, with a tentative D call TRBD2 (5 bases). Trimming stripped 5 bases from V and 3 bases from J, with 7 bases between. This CDR3 has 12 amino acids. Germline values: CDR1 ENHRY, CDR2 SYGVKD. The CDR3 bases are TGTGCCATCAGTAGCGGCGAAGAGACCCAGTACTTC. It translates to CAISSGEETQYF.

The table lists this clone with a few counts. V and J are TRBV27 and TRBJ1-5, with TRBD1 as a possible D gene (6 bases). This CDR3 spans 14 amino acids. Germline V lookup: CDR1 MNHEY, CDR2 SMNVEV (reference sequence). Trimming removed 7 bases at V and 0 bases at J, with 10 bases between. The CDR3 DNA sequence: TGTGCCAGCAACACAGGGTTTAGCAATCAGCCCCAGCATTTT. It specifies CASNTGFSNQPQHF.

The chain links TRBV7-9 to TRBJ2-7; 9 nucleotides match TRBD1. Unmatched junction bases numbered 5, after V lost 5 bases and J lost 0 bases. The CDR3 contains 15 residues. From germline, CDR1 is SEHNR and CDR2 FQNEAQ (reference sequence). The CDR3 nucleotides are TGTGCCAGCAGCCTCACGACAGGGGGCTCCTACGAGCAGTACTTC. Translated: CASSLTTGGSYEQYF. The full variable domain, in which reference TRBV7-9 and TRBJ2-7 provide the parts outside the CDR3, is DTGVSQNPRHKITKRGQNVTFRCDPISEHNRLYWYRQTLGQGPEFLTYFQNEAQLEKSRLLSDRFSAERPKGSFSTLEIQRTEQGDSAMYLCASSLTTGGSYEQYFGPGTRLTVT.

The chain recombines TRBV6-5 with TRBJ2-1; 11 bases fit TRBD2. The CDR3 totals 13 residues. With V trimmed by 6 bases and J by 10 bases, 5 bases remained unmatched. Germline V gene data show CDR1 as MNHEY and CDR2 as SVGAGI. The CDR3, as DNA: TGTGCCAGCAGGGTAGCGGGAGGGGGGGAGCAGTTCTTC. It is translated as CASRVAGGGEQFF.

The CDR3 nucleotides are TGTGCCAGCAGCCGCGAGACAGGGGGCTGGACTGAAGCTTTCTTT. The encoded protein is CASSRETGGWTEAFF. The chain links TRBV7-6 to TRBJ1-1, with 10 nucleotides matching TRBD1. J lost 5 bases, V lost 5 bases, and 8 bases had no gene match. The CDR3 runs to 15 residues. Germline-derived CDR1 and CDR2 are SGHVS and FNYEAQ.

The rearrangement uses TRBV19 and TRBJ1-1, with D possibly being TRBD1 (6 bases). Between the trimmed V and J ends, which lost 3 bases and 11 bases, there was a span of 16 bases. Germline V gene lookup returns CDR1 LNHDA and CDR2 SQIVND (reference sequence). The CDR3 spans 13 residues. The CDR3 spells CASSISSGVDAFF. The CDR3 region has the DNA TGTGCCAGTAGTATTTCTTCAGGGGTCGATGCTTTCTTT.

The gene calls are TRBV19 and TRBJ2-7, with a weak D call TRBD2 (6 bases). Germline CDR1 is LNHDA and CDR2 is SQIVND (reference sequence). The V end was cut by 4 bases, the J end by 3 bases, with 19 bases between. The CDR3 loop spans 16 amino acids. DNA of the CDR3: TGTGCCAGTAGTAGGGGTCTAGCGCCAAAATACTACGAGCAGTACTTC. Amino acids: CASSRGLAPKYYEQYF. The full variable domain, rest sourced from reference TRBV19 and TRBJ2-7, is DGGITQSPKYLFRKEGQNVTLSCEQNLNHDAMYWYRQDPGQGLRLIYYSQIVNDFQKGDIAEGYSVSREKKESFPLTVTSAQKNPTAFYLCASSRGLAPKYYEQYFGPGTRLTVT.

This clone was observed a single time. The J gene is TRBJ1-3, the V gene TRBV5-1; D gene uncertain. Germline-derived CDR1 and CDR2 are SGHRS and YFSETQ. Trimming stripped 4 bases from V and 3 bases from J, with 17 bases between. This CDR3 spans 16 amino acids. The DNA for the CDR3 is TGCGCCAGCAGCGCGGGTCGGCAGACCCTTGGAAACACCATATATTTT. Residues: CASSAGRQTLGNTIYF.

The CDR3 here is CASSSTGGFSGANVLTF. The CDR3 DNA reads TGTGCCAGTAGTAGCACAGGGGGCTTCTCTGGGGCCAACGTCCTGACTTTC. The rearrangement links TRBV19 to TRBJ2-6, with 9 positions matching TRBD1. The V segment lost 4 bases and the J segment 0 bases; nucleotides outside the gene matches: 4. Germline-derived CDR1 and CDR2 are LNHDA and SQIVND (reference sequence). This CDR3 is built from 17 residues.

The genes are TRBV5-1 and TRBJ2-7; a possible D gene is TRBD1 (7 bases). Germline-derived CDR1 and CDR2 are SGHRS and YFSETQ. V lost 2 bases to trimming and J lost 3 bases, with 15 bases between them. The CDR3 spans 15 residues. In DNA, the CDR3 is TGCGCCAGCAGCTTTGATCCAGGGGGGATCTACGAGCAGTACTTC. This translates into CASSFDPGGIYEQYF.

The J gene is TRBJ1-5, the V gene TRBV19, with D uncertain. The CDR3 is 12 amino acids. Germline CDR1 LNHDA, CDR2 SQIVND (reference sequence). Trimming took 9 bases from V and 4 from J, leaving 10 bases between them. CDR3 residues: CASGLRNQPQHF. CDR3 coding DNA: TGTGCCAGCGGACTGAGGAATCAGCCCCAGCATTTT.

Only a few counts were recorded for this clone. The gene calls are TRBV15 and TRBJ2-1, with a possible D match to TRBD2 (6 bases). The CDR3 has 15 amino acids. Per germline, CDR1 LNHNV and CDR2 YYDKDF (reference sequence). Trimming left V 5 bases short and J 6 bases short, with 17 bases between. Here the CDR3 reads CATSPPPGVGNEQFF. The CDR3 nucleotides read TGTGCCACCAGCCCACCCCCGGGAGTGGGCAATGAGCAGTTCTTC.